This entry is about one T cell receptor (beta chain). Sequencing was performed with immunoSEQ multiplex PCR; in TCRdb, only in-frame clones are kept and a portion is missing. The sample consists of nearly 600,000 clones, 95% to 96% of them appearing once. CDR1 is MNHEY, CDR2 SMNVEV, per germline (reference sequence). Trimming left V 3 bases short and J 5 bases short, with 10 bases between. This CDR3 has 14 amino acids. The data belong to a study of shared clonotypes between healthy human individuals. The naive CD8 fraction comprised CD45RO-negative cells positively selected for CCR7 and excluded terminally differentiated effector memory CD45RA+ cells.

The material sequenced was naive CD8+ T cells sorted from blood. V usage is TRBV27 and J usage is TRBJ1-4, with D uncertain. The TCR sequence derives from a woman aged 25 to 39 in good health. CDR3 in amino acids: CASSFVAGNEKLFF. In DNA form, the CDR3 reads TGTGCCAGCAGTTTTGTGGCTGGGAATGAAAAACTGTTTTTT.